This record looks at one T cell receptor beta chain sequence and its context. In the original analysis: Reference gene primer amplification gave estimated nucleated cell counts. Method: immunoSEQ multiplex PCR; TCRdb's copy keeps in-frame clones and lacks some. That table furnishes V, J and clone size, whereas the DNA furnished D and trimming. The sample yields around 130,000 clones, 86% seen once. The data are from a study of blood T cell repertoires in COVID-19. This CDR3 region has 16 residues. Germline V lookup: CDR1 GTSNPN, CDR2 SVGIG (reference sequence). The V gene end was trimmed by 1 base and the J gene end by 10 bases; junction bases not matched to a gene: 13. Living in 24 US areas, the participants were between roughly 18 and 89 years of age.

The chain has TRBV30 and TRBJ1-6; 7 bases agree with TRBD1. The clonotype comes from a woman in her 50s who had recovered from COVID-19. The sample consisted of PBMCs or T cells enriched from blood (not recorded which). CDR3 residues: CAWSGQGITIESPLHF. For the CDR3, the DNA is TGTGCCTGGAGTGGACAGGGTATTACCATAGAGTCACCCCTCCACTTT.